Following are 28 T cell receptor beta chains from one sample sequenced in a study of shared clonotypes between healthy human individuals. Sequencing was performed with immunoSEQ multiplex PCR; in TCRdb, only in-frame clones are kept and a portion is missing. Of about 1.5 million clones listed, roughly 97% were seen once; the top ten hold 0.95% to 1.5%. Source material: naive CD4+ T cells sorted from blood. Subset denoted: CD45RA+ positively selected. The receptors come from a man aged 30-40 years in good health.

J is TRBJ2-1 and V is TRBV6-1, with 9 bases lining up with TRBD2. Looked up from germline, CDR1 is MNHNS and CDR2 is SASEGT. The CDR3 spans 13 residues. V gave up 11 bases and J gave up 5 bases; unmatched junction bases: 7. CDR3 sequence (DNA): TGTGCCGGTAGCGGGAGAAAGGACAATGAGCAGTTCTTC. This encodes CAGSGRKDNEQFF.

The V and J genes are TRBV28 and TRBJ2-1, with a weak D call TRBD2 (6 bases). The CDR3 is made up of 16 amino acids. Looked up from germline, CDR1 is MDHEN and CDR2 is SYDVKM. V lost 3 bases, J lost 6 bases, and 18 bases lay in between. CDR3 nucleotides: TGTGCCAGCAGTTTCCCCGGGTTGACTAGGGGCAATGAGCAGTTCTTC. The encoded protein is CASSFPGLTRGNEQFF.

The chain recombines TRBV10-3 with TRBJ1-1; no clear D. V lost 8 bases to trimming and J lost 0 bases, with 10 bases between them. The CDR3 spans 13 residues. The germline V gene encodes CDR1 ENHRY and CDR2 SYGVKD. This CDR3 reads CAIRAEMNTEAFF. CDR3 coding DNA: TGTGCCATCCGGGCAGAGATGAACACTGAAGCTTTCTTT.

The DNA of the CDR3 is TGTGCCAGCTCACGCGGACAGGGTGGCTCCTACAATGAGCAGTTCTTC. Translated: CASSRGQGGSYNEQFF. The V call is TRBV18, the J call TRBJ2-1, with TRBD1 identical over 8 bases. Trimming at V came to 4 bases and at J to 0 bases, leaving 5 bases not matched to a gene. Germline V CDR1 and CDR2: KGHSH, LQKENI. The CDR3 covers 16 residues.

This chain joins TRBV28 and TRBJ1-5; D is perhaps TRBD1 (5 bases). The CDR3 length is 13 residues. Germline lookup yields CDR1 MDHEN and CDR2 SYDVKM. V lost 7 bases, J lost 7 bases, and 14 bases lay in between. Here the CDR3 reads CASTTGAPQPQHF. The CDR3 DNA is TGTGCCAGCACCACCGGGGCCCCCCAGCCCCAGCATTTT.

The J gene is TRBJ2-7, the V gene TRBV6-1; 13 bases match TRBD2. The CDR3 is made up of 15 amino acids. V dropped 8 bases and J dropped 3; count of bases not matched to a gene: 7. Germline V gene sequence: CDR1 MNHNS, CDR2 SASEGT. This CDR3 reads CASAPGLAGNYEQYF. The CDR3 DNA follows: TGTGCCAGCGCTCCGGGACTAGCGGGAAACTACGAGCAGTACTTC.

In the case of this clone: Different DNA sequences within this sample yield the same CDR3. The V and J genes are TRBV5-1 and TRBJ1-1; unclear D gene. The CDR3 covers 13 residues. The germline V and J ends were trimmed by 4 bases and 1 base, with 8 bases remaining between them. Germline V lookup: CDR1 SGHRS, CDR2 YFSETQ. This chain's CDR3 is CASSLTGNTEAFF. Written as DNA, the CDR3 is TGCGCCAGCAGCCTGACGGGGAACACTGAAGCTTTCTTT.

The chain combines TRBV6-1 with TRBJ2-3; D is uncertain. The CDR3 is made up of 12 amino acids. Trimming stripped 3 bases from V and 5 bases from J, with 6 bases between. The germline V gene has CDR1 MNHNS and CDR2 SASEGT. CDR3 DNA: TGTGCCAGCAGTGATTTGCGAGATACGCAGTATTTT. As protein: CASSDLRDTQYF.

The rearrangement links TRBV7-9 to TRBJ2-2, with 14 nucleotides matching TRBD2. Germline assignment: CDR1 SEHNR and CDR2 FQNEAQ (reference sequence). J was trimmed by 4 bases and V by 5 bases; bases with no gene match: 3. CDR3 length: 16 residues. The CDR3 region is CASSDGTSGSTGELFF. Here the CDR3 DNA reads TGTGCCAGCAGCGACGGGACTAGCGGGAGCACCGGGGAGCTGTTTTTT.

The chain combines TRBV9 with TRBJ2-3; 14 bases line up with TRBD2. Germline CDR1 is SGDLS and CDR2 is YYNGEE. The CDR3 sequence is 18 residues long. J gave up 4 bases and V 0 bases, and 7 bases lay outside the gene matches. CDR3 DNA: TGTGCCAGCAGCGTAGGACTAGCGGGAGGGATGGTTGCAGATACGCAGTATTTT. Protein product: CASSVGLAGGMVADTQYF.

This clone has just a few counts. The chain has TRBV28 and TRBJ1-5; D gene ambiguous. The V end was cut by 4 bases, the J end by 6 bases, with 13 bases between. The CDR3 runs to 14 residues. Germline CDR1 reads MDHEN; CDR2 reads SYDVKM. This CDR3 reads CASSSVDLGQPQHF. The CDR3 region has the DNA TGTGCCAGCAGTTCCGTGGACCTGGGTCAGCCCCAGCATTTT.

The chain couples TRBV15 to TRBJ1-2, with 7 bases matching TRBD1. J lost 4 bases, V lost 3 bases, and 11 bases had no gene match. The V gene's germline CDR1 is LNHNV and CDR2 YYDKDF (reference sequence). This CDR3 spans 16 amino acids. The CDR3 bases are TGTGCCACCAGCAGGGGAATAGACTCAGGGGGCTATGGCTACACCTTC. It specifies CATSRGIDSGGYGYTF.

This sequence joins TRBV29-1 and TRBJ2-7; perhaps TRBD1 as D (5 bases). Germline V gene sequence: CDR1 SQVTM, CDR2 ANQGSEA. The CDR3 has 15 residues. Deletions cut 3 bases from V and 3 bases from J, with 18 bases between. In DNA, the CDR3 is TGCAGCGTTGAGTTACCATCAACAAGGGGCTACGAGCAGTACTTC. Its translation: CSVELPSTRGYEQYF.

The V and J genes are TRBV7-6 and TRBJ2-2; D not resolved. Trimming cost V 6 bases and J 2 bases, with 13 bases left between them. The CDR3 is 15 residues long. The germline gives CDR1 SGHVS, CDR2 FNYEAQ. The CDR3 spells CASRTGSINTGELFF. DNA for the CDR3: TGTGCCAGCAGAACTGGTTCTATAAACACCGGGGAGCTGTTTTTT.

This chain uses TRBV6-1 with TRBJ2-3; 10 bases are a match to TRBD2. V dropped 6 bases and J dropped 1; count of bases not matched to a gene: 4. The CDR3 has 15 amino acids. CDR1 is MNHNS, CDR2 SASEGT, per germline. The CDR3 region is CASSLGLAGTDTQYF. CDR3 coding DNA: TGTGCCAGCAGCCTCGGACTAGCGGGCACAGATACGCAGTATTTT.

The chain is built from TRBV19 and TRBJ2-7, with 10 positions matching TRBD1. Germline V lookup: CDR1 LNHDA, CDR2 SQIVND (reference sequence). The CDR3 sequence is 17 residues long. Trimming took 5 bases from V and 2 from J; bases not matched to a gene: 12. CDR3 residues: CASSWRLGTGDTYEQYF. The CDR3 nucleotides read TGTGCCAGTAGTTGGCGCCTGGGGACAGGGGACACCTACGAGCAGTACTTC.

The CDR3 protein is CASSQDGDSGNTIYF. The CDR3 region has the DNA TGCGCCAGCAGCCAAGATGGAGACTCTGGAAACACCATATATTTT. The gene calls are TRBV4-1 and TRBJ1-3; unclear D gene. V was shortened by 0 bases and J by 0 bases, with 6 bases between the two germline ends. Germline V gene data show CDR1 as MGHRA and CDR2 as YSYEKL. The CDR3 contains 15 residues.

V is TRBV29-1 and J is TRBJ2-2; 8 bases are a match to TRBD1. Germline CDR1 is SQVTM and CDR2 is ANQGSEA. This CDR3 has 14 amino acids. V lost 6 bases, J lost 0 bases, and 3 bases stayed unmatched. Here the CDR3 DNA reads TGCAGCGTAGGACAGGGAGCGAACACCGGGGAGCTGTTTTTT. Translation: CSVGQGANTGELFF.

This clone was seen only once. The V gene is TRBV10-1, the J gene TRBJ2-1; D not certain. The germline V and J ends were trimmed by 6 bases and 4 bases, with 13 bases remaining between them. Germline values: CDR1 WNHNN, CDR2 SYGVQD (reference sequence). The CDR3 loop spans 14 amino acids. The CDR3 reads CASSRDRAYNEQFF. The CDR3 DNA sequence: TGCGCCAGCAGCCGAGACCGTGCTTACAATGAGCAGTTCTTC.

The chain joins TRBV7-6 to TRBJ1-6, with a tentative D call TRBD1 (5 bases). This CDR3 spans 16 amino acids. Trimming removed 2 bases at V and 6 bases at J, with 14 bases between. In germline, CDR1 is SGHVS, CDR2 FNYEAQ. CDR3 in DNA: TGTGCCAGCAGCTTAATGGCAGGGCCGAGTAATTCACCCCTCCACTTT. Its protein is CASSLMAGPSNSPLHF.

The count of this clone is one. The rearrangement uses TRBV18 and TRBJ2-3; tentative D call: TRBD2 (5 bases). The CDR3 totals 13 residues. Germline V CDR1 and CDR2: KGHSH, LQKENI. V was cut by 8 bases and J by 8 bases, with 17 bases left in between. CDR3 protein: CASTTEGSGTQYF. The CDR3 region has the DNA TGTGCCAGCACAACCGAGGGTAGTGGTACGCAGTATTTT.

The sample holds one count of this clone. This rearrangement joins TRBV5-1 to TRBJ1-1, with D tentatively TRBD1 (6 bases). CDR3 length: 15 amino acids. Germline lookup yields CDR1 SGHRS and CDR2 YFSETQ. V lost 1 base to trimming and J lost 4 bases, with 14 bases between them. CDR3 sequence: CASSLSGAGVTEAFF. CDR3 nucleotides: TGCGCCAGCAGCTTGTCAGGGGCCGGAGTCACTGAAGCTTTCTTT.

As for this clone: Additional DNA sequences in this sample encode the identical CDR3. In DNA form, the CDR3 reads TGCGCCAGCAGCTTGGCCGGGAACTCTGGAAACACCATATATTTT. Its translation: CASSLAGNSGNTIYF. This rearrangement joins TRBV5-1 to TRBJ1-3, with no clear D. From germline, CDR1 is SGHRS and CDR2 YFSETQ. The CDR3 consists of 15 residues. Trimming cost V 0 bases and J 0 bases, with 7 bases left between them.

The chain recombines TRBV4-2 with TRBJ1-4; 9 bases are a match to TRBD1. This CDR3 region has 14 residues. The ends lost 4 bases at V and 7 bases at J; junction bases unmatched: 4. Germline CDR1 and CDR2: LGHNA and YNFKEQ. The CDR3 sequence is CASSPGQGSEKLFF. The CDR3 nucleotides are TGTGCCAGCAGCCCGGGACAGGGTAGTGAAAAACTGTTTTTT.

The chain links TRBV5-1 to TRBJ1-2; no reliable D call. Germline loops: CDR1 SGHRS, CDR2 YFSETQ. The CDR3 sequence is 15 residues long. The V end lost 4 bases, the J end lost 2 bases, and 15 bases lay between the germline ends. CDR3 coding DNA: TGCGCCAGCAGCCAGGTCGCGGGCGGCAACTATGGCTACACCTTC. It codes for CASSQVAGGNYGYTF.

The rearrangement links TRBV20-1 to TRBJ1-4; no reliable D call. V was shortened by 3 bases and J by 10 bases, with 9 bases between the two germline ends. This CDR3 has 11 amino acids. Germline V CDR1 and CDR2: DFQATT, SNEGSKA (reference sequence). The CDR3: CSASPVGKLFF. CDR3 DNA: TGCAGTGCTAGTCCGGTCGGAAAACTGTTTTTT.

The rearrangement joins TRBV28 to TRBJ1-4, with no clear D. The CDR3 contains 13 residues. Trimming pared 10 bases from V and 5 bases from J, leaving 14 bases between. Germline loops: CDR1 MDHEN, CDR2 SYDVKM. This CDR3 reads CATQLSINEKLFF. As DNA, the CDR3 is TGTGCCACCCAACTGTCGATCAATGAAAAACTGTTTTTT.

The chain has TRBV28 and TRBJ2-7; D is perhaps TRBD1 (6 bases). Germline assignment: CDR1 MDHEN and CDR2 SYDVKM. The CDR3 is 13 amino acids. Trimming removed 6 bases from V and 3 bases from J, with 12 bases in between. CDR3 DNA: TGTGCCAGCAGGGCCACAGGGAACTACGAGCAGTACTTC. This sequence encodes CASRATGNYEQYF.